This T cell receptor beta chain comes out of a study of blood T cell repertoires in COVID-19. Overall study context: Sites in the United States, Italy and Spain provided acute and convalescent COVID-19 samples. T cells, B-cell-depleted T cells, or PBMCs provided the cDNA or gDNA that served as material.

Original processing methods: Amplifying reference gene primers gave estimates of nucleated cell counts. The table came from immunoSEQ multiplex PCR; TCRdb's copy has only in-frame clones and leaves some out. That table gives V, J and clone size, and the DNA gave D and trimming. The sample lists tens of thousands of clones; nearly 85% were seen once. There are a few counts of this clone. Germline V lookup: CDR1 SGHRS, CDR2 YFSETQ. Trimming took 1 base from V and 1 from J; bases not matched to a gene: 5. This CDR3 has 15 amino acids. The receptor's source is a woman of 80 years or more with acute or convalescent COVID-19. Input material: peripheral blood. The chain carries TRBV5-1 and TRBJ2-7; 7 bases align to TRBD1. The CDR3 reads CASSLYGTVSYEQYF. The CDR3 DNA reads TGCGCCAGCAGCTTGTACGGGACAGTGTCCTACGAGCAGTACTTC.